This TCR beta chain was captured in a study of blood T cell repertoires in COVID-19. TCRdb keeps only in-frame clones here, not all; method: immunoSEQ multiplex PCR. The repertoire holds roughly 190,000 clones, with over 80% as singletons. CDR1 LGHNT and CDR2 FRNRAP come from the germline V gene. The CDR3 runs 13 residues. V was trimmed by 6 bases and J by 5 bases, leaving 13 bases between them. The sequenced sample was peripheral blood. V and J are TRBV12-5 and TRBJ1-1; tentative D call: TRBD1 (6 bases). The TCR sequence derives from a woman aged 35 to 49 with acute or convalescent COVID-19. The CDR3 reads CASGSTGWTEAFF. The CDR3 DNA reads TGTGCTAGTGGCTCCACAGGGTGGACTGAAGCTTTCTTT.